The 30 T cell receptor beta chains below come from one sample, sequenced in a study of shared clonotypes between healthy human individuals. Method: immunoSEQ multiplex PCR; TCRdb's copy keeps in-frame clones and lacks some. The sample shows about 2.1 million clones, 90% to 95% of them seen only once. Naive-designated CD8 cells lacked CD45RO, were positively enriched for CCR7, and omitted terminally differentiated effector memory CD45RA+ cells. The sample taken for sequencing was naive CD8+ T cells from PBMCs. The receptors originated from a man aged 18 to 35 in good health. Some clones in this sample may be carry-over from other donors' samples.

This clone was recorded once. The V gene is TRBV10-3, the J gene TRBJ1-1; TRBD1 might be the D (6 bases). The CDR3 is made up of 14 amino acids. CDR1 is ENHRY and CDR2 is SYGVKD in the germline V gene. V shed 3 bases and J shed 5 bases, with 13 bases lying between them. The DNA of the CDR3 is TGTGCCATCAGTGATCGCGGGGGCTGGACTGAAGCTTTCTTT. Encoded protein: CAISDRGGWTEAFF.

The chain carries TRBV27 and TRBJ2-7; 13 bases align to TRBD2. This CDR3 contains 15 residues. Germline assignment: CDR1 MNHEY and CDR2 SMNVEV (reference sequence). V shed 5 bases and J 6 bases; nucleotides not matched to a gene: 7. CDR3 protein: CASSLWTSGSGEQYF. The CDR3 region has the DNA TGTGCCAGCAGTCTCTGGACTAGCGGGAGTGGCGAGCAGTACTTC.

The chain combines TRBV28 with TRBJ1-2; 9 bases are shared with TRBD1. The CDR3 spans 12 residues. Germline V CDR1 and CDR2: MDHEN, SYDVKM. Germline trimming cut 7 bases from V and 4 bases from J; bases unmatched to any gene: 1. CDR3 residues: CASKDRGYGYTF. The CDR3 coding sequence is TGTGCCAGCAAGGACAGGGGCTATGGCTACACCTTC.

A word on this clone: Other DNA sequences within the sample encode an identical CDR3. This chain links TRBV9 with TRBJ1-5; D uncertain. The CDR3 runs 14 residues. Germline V lookup: CDR1 SGDLS, CDR2 YYNGEE. V was cut by 7 bases and J by 2 bases, with 13 bases left in between. The CDR3 loop is CASSEGGGNQPQHF. CDR3 DNA sequence: TGTGCCAGCTCTGAGGGCGGGGGCAATCAGCCCCAGCATTTT.

This chain uses TRBV28 with TRBJ1-2; TRBD1 agrees at 8 bases. This CDR3 is 13 amino acids long. Germline-derived CDR1 and CDR2 are MDHEN and SYDVKM. Germline trimming cut 3 bases from V and 6 bases from J; bases unmatched to any gene: 3. The CDR3 loop is CASSFETGDGYTF. The DNA for the CDR3 is TGTGCCAGCAGTTTTGAGACAGGGGATGGCTACACCTTC.

The rearrangement joins TRBV5-8 to TRBJ1-1, with 11 nucleotides matching TRBD1. This CDR3 has 14 residues. CDR1 is SGHTS, CDR2 YDEGEE, per germline. The J segment lost 10 bases and the V segment lost 4 bases, leaving 9 bases of the junction unmatched. CDR3 region: CASSGGTGGEAAFF. The DNA of the CDR3 is TGTGCCAGCAGCGGAGGGACAGGGGGAGAGGCAGCTTTCTTT.

The CDR3 protein is CASSSTTGGRKTQYF. The CDR3 DNA is TGTGCCAGCAGCTCAACAACAGGGGGCCGGAAGACCCAGTACTTC. This chain connects TRBV7-6 to TRBJ2-5; TRBD1 matches at 9 bases. This CDR3 region has 15 residues. V trimming: 4 bases; J trimming: 6 bases; junction bases outside the gene matches: 9. Germline V gene sequence: CDR1 SGHVS, CDR2 FNYEAQ.

The chain employs TRBV5-6 and TRBJ2-7, with 7 bases fitting TRBD1. J gave up 9 bases and V 4 bases, and 10 bases lay outside the gene matches. In germline, CDR1 is SGHDT, CDR2 YYEEEE. This CDR3 region has 13 residues. Here the CDR3 DNA reads TGTGCCAGCAGCCACAGGGGTTCGATTTGGCAGTACTTC. The encoded protein is CASSHRGSIWQYF. Combining the CDR3 with reference TRBV5-6 and TRBJ2-7 gives the whole variable domain DAGVTQSPTHLIKTRGQQVTLRCSPKSGHDTVSWYQQALGQGPQFIFQYYEEEERQRGNFPDRFSGHQFPNYSSELNVNALLLGDSALYLCASSHRGSIWQYFGPGTRLTVT.

This sequence joins TRBV4-3 and TRBJ1-2; D call uncertain. The CDR3 runs 15 residues. The V gene's germline CDR1 is LGHNA and CDR2 YSLEER. The V and J ends lost 0 bases and 2 bases respectively, with 10 bases between them. The CDR3 sequence: CASSQDWRINYGYTF. CDR3 nucleotide sequence: TGCGCCAGCAGCCAAGATTGGCGGATAAACTATGGCTACACCTTC.

CDR3 sequence reads: CASSQDGTSGIRAQYF. The CDR3 DNA is TGCGCCAGCAGCCAAGATGGGACTAGCGGGATTCGGGCCCAGTACTTC. The gene calls are TRBV4-3 and TRBJ2-5; 13 bases agree with TRBD2. The CDR3 spans 16 residues. V lost 0 bases to trimming and J lost 9 bases; unmatched junction nucleotides: 7. From germline, CDR1 is LGHNA and CDR2 YSLEER.

The chain couples TRBV19 to TRBJ1-1, with D tentatively TRBD1 (5 bases). V was shortened by 5 bases and J by 5 bases, with 15 bases between the two germline ends. Per the germline V gene, CDR1 is LNHDA and CDR2 is SQIVND (reference sequence). CDR3 length: 14 residues. The CDR3 is CASSSQTGPTEAFF. CDR3 bases: TGTGCCAGTAGTTCCCAGACGGGGCCGACTGAAGCTTTCTTT.

The V gene is TRBV27, the J gene TRBJ1-2; D is perhaps TRBD1 (5 bases). Trimming cost V 6 bases and J 6 bases, with 14 bases left between them. CDR1 and CDR2 from the germline V gene are MNHEY and SMNVEV (reference sequence). This CDR3 contains 13 residues. The CDR3 sequence is CASSPGIGDGYTF. CDR3 DNA: TGTGCCAGCAGCCCAGGGATCGGAGATGGCTACACCTTC.

V usage is TRBV28 and J usage is TRBJ2-5; D is perhaps TRBD2 (6 bases). The length of the CDR3 is 15 residues. Deletions cut 4 bases from V and 0 bases from J, with 12 bases between. Germline assignment: CDR1 MDHEN and CDR2 SYDVKM. The CDR3 reads CASSSRGLYQETQYF. CDR3 sequence (DNA): TGTGCCAGCAGTTCCCGCGGACTATACCAAGAGACCCAGTACTTC.

This clone was detected only once. The J gene is TRBJ2-5, the V gene TRBV19; 10 bases match TRBD1. The V gene end was trimmed by 0 bases and the J gene end by 5 bases; junction bases not matched to a gene: 12. The CDR3 is 18 residues long. CDR1 and CDR2 from the germline V gene are LNHDA and SQIVND (reference sequence). CDR3 nucleotides: TGTGCCAGTAGTATAGACCACCTGGGACAGGGGTCGAGGGAGACCCAGTACTTC. This sequence encodes CASSIDHLGQGSRETQYF.

This rearrangement joins TRBV29-1 to TRBJ2-2; D is uncertain. V was pared by 4 bases and J by 0 bases, with 12 bases between. CDR3 size: 15 residues. Per the germline V gene, CDR1 is SQVTM and CDR2 is ANQGSEA. CDR3 bases: TGCAGCGTTGGTATCGACTCTACGAACACCGGGGAGCTGTTTTTT. It is translated as CSVGIDSTNTGELFF.

The rearrangement joins TRBV2 to TRBJ2-5; D may correspond to TRBD1 or TRBD2 (5 bases each). Looked up from germline, CDR1 is SNHLY and CDR2 is FYNNEI. The CDR3 consists of 16 residues. Deletions cut 0 bases from V and 1 base from J, with 12 bases between. The CDR3 loop reads CASSEAGTKLQETQYF. The CDR3 nucleotides read TGTGCCAGCAGTGAAGCGGGGACCAAACTCCAAGAGACCCAGTACTTC. Combining the CDR3 with reference TRBV2 and TRBJ2-5 gives the whole variable domain EPEVTQTPSHQVTQMGQEVILRCVPISNHLYFYWYRQILGQKVEFLVSFYNNEISEKSEIFDDQFSVERPDGSNFTLKIRSTKLEDSAMYFCASSEAGTKLQETQYFGPGTRLLVL.

The chain uses TRBV5-8 and TRBJ2-7; no reliable D call. Germline V gene lookup returns CDR1 SGHTS and CDR2 YDEGEE. The V and J ends lost 2 bases and 4 bases respectively, with 10 bases between them. The CDR3 length is 13 residues. The CDR3 DNA reads as TGTGCCAGCAGCTTTCTCTCCGGGTACGAGCAGTACTTC. Protein product: CASSFLSGYEQYF.

The chain joins TRBV28 to TRBJ1-5; 7 bases map to TRBD1. This CDR3 region has 12 residues. V lost 10 bases and J lost 7; bases outside the gene matches: 7. The V gene's germline CDR1 is MDHEN and CDR2 SYDVKM. In DNA form, the CDR3 reads TGTGCCACCCGGAGGGGGCCACAGCCCCAGCATTTT. This translates into CATRRGPQPQHF.

For the CDR3, the DNA is TGTGCCAGCAGTTTATTTAACCCGGGATCTCTTTACGAGCAGTACTTC. This translates into CASSLFNPGSLYEQYF. V gene TRBV28 combines with J gene TRBJ2-7, with TRBD2 as a possible D gene (5 bases). CDR1 is MDHEN, CDR2 SYDVKM, per germline. The CDR3 has 16 amino acids. V shed 1 base and J shed 4 bases, with 17 bases lying between them.

The V and J genes are TRBV30 and TRBJ2-7, with D possibly being TRBD1 (7 bases). The CDR3 runs to 13 residues. The ends were cut back, 3 bases at V and 2 bases at J, with 11 bases in the middle. CDR1 and CDR2 from the germline V gene are GTSNPN and SVGIG (reference sequence). CDR3 in amino acids: CAWRPRGAYEQYF. In nucleotides, the CDR3 is TGTGCCTGGAGGCCCAGGGGGGCCTACGAGCAGTACTTC.

The gene calls are TRBV7-9 and TRBJ2-7, with TRBD1 matching 10 bases. The CDR3 has 15 amino acids. The V segment lost 5 bases and the J segment 5 bases; nucleotides outside the gene matches: 9. Germline lookup yields CDR1 SEHNR and CDR2 FQNEAQ (reference sequence). CDR3 region: CASSDPGQGSNEQYF. In DNA, the CDR3 is TGTGCCAGCAGCGATCCGGGACAGGGGTCCAACGAGCAGTACTTC.

The rearrangement joins TRBV5-4 to TRBJ2-4; 10 nucleotides align to TRBD1. Germline CDR1 and CDR2: SGHNT and YYREEE (reference sequence). J lost 8 bases, V lost 4 bases, and 6 bases had no gene match. CDR3 length: 14 residues. CDR3 residues: CASSKRDRGHIQYF. The CDR3 nucleotides read TGTGCCAGCAGCAAGAGGGACAGGGGCCACATTCAGTACTTC.

This chain connects TRBV27 to TRBJ1-1; tentatively, D is TRBD1 (5 bases). The V gene's germline CDR1 is MNHEY and CDR2 SMNVEV (reference sequence). V gave up 4 bases and J gave up 5 bases, with 17 bases separating them. The CDR3 has 15 amino acids. The CDR3 DNA reads as TGTGCCAGCAGTTACCTCCAGGGCAGCCCTACTGAAGCTTTCTTT. This encodes CASSYLQGSPTEAFF.

Notes on this clone: The same CDR3 also results from other DNA sequences found in this sample. The rearrangement joins TRBV11-2 to TRBJ2-7; D is ambiguous. CDR1 SGHAT and CDR2 FQNNGV come from the germline V gene. The CDR3 has 15 residues. V lost 0 bases and J lost 2, with 11 bases in between. CDR3 amino acids: CASSLDRGPPYEQYF. The CDR3, as DNA: TGTGCCAGCAGCTTAGATCGAGGACCACCCTACGAGCAGTACTTC.

The chain links TRBV4-1 to TRBJ2-3; D might be TRBD1 or TRBD2, each matching 5 bases. V lost 2 bases and J lost 0, with 18 bases in between. The germline CDR1 and CDR2 sequences are MGHRA and YSYEKL. The length of the CDR3 is 18 residues. CDR3 sequence (DNA): TGCGCCAGCAGCCAAAGCTATTTCGACGGGGCTAGCACAGATACGCAGTATTTT. Amino acid sequence: CASSQSYFDGASTDTQYF.

The V and J genes are TRBV6-5 and TRBJ2-5; 7 positions agree with TRBD2. Germline trimming cut 2 bases from V and 5 bases from J; bases unmatched to any gene: 5. This CDR3 has 14 residues. Germline lookup yields CDR1 MNHEY and CDR2 SVGAGI. Here the CDR3 reads CASSYVGGLETQYF. Here the CDR3 DNA reads TGTGCCAGCAGTTACGTCGGGGGGTTGGAGACCCAGTACTTC.

This sequence joins TRBV5-6 and TRBJ2-1; 7 nucleotides line up with TRBD2. The V gene's germline CDR1 is SGHDT and CDR2 YYEEEE. This CDR3 has 16 amino acids. The V segment lost 0 bases and the J segment 5 bases; nucleotides outside the gene matches: 8. The chain's CDR3 is CASSLAASGDDNEQFF. The DNA for the CDR3 is TGTGCCAGCAGCTTGGCGGCTAGCGGAGATGACAATGAGCAGTTCTTC.

This chain links TRBV7-9 with TRBJ2-3; D is uncertain. Trimming took 0 bases from V and 3 from J, leaving 10 bases between them. The CDR3 is 15 amino acids. Germline V gene sequence: CDR1 SEHNR, CDR2 FQNEAQ (reference sequence). The CDR3 DNA sequence: TGTGCCAGCAGCTTAGCGCCCCGCAGGACAGATACGCAGTATTTT. This codes for CASSLAPRRTDTQYF. Full variable domain (rest looked up from reference TRBV7-9 and TRBJ2-3): DTGVSQNPRHKITKRGQNVTFRCDPISEHNRLYWYRQTLGQGPEFLTYFQNEAQLEKSRLLSDRFSAERPKGSFSTLEIQRTEQGDSAMYLCASSLAPRRTDTQYFGPGTRLTVL.

The J gene is TRBJ1-1, the V gene TRBV7-8, with D maybe TRBD1 (6 bases). Trimming pared 1 base from V and 1 base from J, leaving 7 bases between. In germline, CDR1 is SGHVS, CDR2 FQNEAQ. This CDR3 comprises 14 residues. The CDR3 sequence: CASSLGRGNTEAFF. The CDR3 bases are TGTGCCAGCAGCTTAGGCAGGGGGAACACTGAAGCTTTCTTT.

The gene calls are TRBV4-1 and TRBJ1-4; D possibly corresponds to TRBD1 (5 bases). The germline V and J ends were trimmed by 4 bases and 7 bases, with 19 bases remaining between them. Germline-derived CDR1 and CDR2 are MGHRA and YSYEKL. The CDR3 spans 16 residues. For the CDR3, the DNA is TGCGCCAGCAGCCCACATGCCGGGGGATTGAGTGAAAAACTGTTTTTT. Amino acids: CASSPHAGGLSEKLFF.